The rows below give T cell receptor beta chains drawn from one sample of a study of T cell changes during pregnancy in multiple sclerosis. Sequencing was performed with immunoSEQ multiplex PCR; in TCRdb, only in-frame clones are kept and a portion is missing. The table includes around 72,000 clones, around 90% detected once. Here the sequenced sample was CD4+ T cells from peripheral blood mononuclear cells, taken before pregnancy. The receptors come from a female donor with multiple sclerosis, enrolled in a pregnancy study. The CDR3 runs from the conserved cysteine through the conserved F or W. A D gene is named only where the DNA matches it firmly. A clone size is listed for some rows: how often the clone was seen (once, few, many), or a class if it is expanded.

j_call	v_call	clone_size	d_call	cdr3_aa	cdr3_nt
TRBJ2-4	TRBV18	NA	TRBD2	CASSPLLAGSPRNIQYF	TGTGCCAGCTCACCATTACTAGCGGGGTCCCCCCGAAACATTCAGTACTTC
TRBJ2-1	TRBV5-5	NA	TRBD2	CASSLGLAGGNEQFF	TGTGCCAGCAGCTTGGGACTAGCGGGGGGCAATGAGCAGTTCTTC
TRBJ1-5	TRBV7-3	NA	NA	CASSLQGKQPQHF	TGTGCCAGCAGCTTACAGGGAAAACAGCCCCAGCATTTT
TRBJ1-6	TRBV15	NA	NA	CATSREVRSPLHF	TGTGCCACCAGCAGAGAGGTTAGATCACCCCTCCACTTT
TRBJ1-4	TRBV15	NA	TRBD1	CATSARDRGREKLFF	TGTGCCACCAGCGCCCGGGACAGGGGGCGAGAAAAACTGTTTTTT
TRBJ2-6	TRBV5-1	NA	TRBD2	CASSLDPSGSGANVLTF	TGCGCCAGCAGCTTGGACCCTAGCGGCTCTGGGGCCAACGTCCTGACTTTC
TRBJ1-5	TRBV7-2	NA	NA	CASSPRGGAQPQHF	TGTGCCAGCAGCCCTCGGGGGGGGGCTCAGCCCCAGCATTTT
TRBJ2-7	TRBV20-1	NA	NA	CSARVGGEQYF	TGCAGTGCTAGAGTCGGGGGCGAGCAGTACTTC
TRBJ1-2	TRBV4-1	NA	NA	CASSQEPTADYGYTF	TGCGCCAGCAGCCAAGAACCTACAGCCGACTATGGCTACACCTTC
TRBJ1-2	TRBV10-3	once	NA	CAISENREGHGYTF	TGTGCCATCAGTGAGAACAGGGAAGGTCATGGCTACACCTTC